Shown below are 4 T cell receptor beta chains from a single sample sequenced in a study of blood T cell repertoires in COVID-19. Sequenced by immunoSEQ multiplex PCR; TCRdb stores in-frame clones only, minus some. The top ten clones hold roughly 3.6% of a sample with a few hundred thousand clones, roughly four fifths of them seen once. The material sequenced was PBMCs or T cells enriched from blood (not recorded which). The receptor set was obtained from a man aged 45-65 years who had recovered from COVID-19.

This sequence joins TRBV5-5 and TRBJ1-5, with no clear D. CDR3 length: 12 residues. V was shortened by 0 bases and J by 5 bases, with 3 bases between the two germline ends. Germline assignment: CDR1 SGHKS and CDR2 YYEKEE (reference sequence). The CDR3 region has the DNA TGTGCCAGCAGCTTGGAGCATCAGCCCCAGCATTTT. Its translation: CASSLEHQPQHF.

Note on this clone: A read error likely explains this, since a far larger clone differs by one base. CDR3: CASSYGSYEQYF. The CDR3 DNA reads TGTGCCAGCAGTTACGGCTCCTACGAGCAGTACTTC. J is TRBJ2-7 and V is TRBV25-1; no definite D call. The V gene's germline CDR1 is MGHDK and CDR2 SYGVNS. Trimming stripped 5 bases from V and 0 bases from J, with 5 bases between. The CDR3 is 12 residues long.

The chain employs TRBV9 and TRBJ1-1, with D possibly TRBD1 on 5 matching bases. The length of the CDR3 is 16 residues. Germline CDR1 and CDR2: SGDLS and YYNGEE. Trimming took 2 bases from V and 3 from J, leaving 17 bases between them. CDR3 amino acids: CASSVTAGGAYTEAFF. The CDR3, as DNA: TGTGCCAGCAGCGTGACGGCCGGAGGGGCGTACACTGAAGCTTTCTTT.

The chain employs TRBV15 and TRBJ2-5; D ambiguous. Germline V gene sequence: CDR1 LNHNV, CDR2 YYDKDF (reference sequence). CDR3 size: 13 residues. The V gene lost 9 bases and the J gene lost 5 bases, with 16 bases spanning the gap. The CDR3 region has the DNA TGTGCCACTACTCCGTTGACCAGGGAGACCCAGTACTTC. It yields the protein CATTPLTRETQYF.